The 32 T cell receptor beta chains reported below all come from one sample, sequenced in a study of blood T cells in healthy people across ages. PCR was performed a second time for about 7 to 12 cycles using a sample-barcoded 5' primer and a J-beta primer mix. TCRdb reprocessed the 5' RACE reads via MiXCR and lists one record per CDR3 protein. Of about 640,000 distinct CDR3 sequences in the sample, roughly 53% were seen once. Sequenced input: blood. These receptors were collected from a man in his 60s in good health.

For this clonotype: Germline is not matched at one junction end, which may reflect a read error. This chain joins TRBV20-1 and TRBJ2-4, with a tentative D call TRBD2 (5 bases). Looked up from germline, CDR1 is DFQATT and CDR2 is SNEGSKA (reference sequence). The CDR3 contains 15 residues. The CDR3, as DNA: TGCAGTGCTCTTAGCGAGGGAGTAGCCAAAAACATTCAGGACTTC. Translating gives CSALSEGVAKNIQDF.

The chain recombines TRBV7-2 with TRBJ2-1; D is unclear. The CDR3 is made up of 12 amino acids. The germline gives CDR1 SGHTA, CDR2 FQGNSA. V shed 5 bases and J shed 5 bases, with 7 bases lying between them. In DNA form, the CDR3 reads TGTGCCAGCAGCCCTGCTAACAATGAGCAGTTCTTC. It yields the protein CASSPANNEQFF.

The V and J genes are TRBV11-2 and TRBJ1-4; D might be TRBD1 (6 bases). This CDR3 has 17 residues. The germline V and J ends were trimmed by 2 bases and 0 bases, with 13 bases remaining between them. The germline CDR1 and CDR2 sequences are SGHAT and FQNNGV. CDR3 DNA sequence: TGTGCCAGCAGCTTAAGGGGGGGATACGCAACTAATGAAAAACTGTTTTTT. As protein: CASSLRGGYATNEKLFF.

This clonotype was recorded once. J is TRBJ1-1 and V is TRBV20-1; TRBD1 matches at 9 bases. CDR1 DFQATT and CDR2 SNEGSKA come from the germline V gene (reference sequence). The CDR3 has 14 amino acids. The J segment lost 1 base and the V segment lost 3 bases, leaving 3 bases of the junction unmatched. The DNA of the CDR3 is TGCAGTGCTAGGGACAGGGGCACGAACACTGAAGCTTTCTTT. This encodes CSARDRGTNTEAFF.

The rearrangement joins TRBV18 to TRBJ2-2; TRBD2 might be the D (6 bases). The V gene's germline CDR1 is KGHSH and CDR2 LQKENI. The germline V and J ends were trimmed by 1 base and 4 bases, with 13 bases remaining between them. The CDR3 runs 16 residues. CDR3 DNA sequence: TGTGCCAGCTCACCACGTAGTGGGGGGACCACCGGGGAGCTGTTTTTT. Encoded protein: CASSPRSGGTTGELFF.

The chain is built from TRBV5-1 and TRBJ2-1, with a tentative D call TRBD1 (6 bases). CDR1 is SGHRS, CDR2 YFSETQ, per germline. The CDR3 extends over 12 amino acids. The V and J ends lost 5 bases and 10 bases respectively, with 13 bases between them. CDR3: CASSTGLGEQFF. In nucleotides, the CDR3 is TGCGCCAGCAGTACAGGGCTGGGGGAGCAGTTCTTC.

This clonotype was seen a handful of times. The rearrangement uses TRBV6-1 and TRBJ1-5; 9 nucleotides align to TRBD1. The CDR3 length is 14 residues. The germline gives CDR1 MNHNS, CDR2 SASEGT. The ends lost 8 bases at V and 5 bases at J; junction bases unmatched: 7. The chain's CDR3 is CASWTGTGHQPQHF. CDR3 sequence (DNA): TGTGCCAGCTGGACCGGGACAGGGCATCAGCCCCAGCATTTT.

The chain uses TRBV6-6 and TRBJ2-1; 11 bases align to TRBD2. V shed 0 bases, J shed 7 bases, and the junction held 5 bases outside the gene matches. CDR1 is MNHNY, CDR2 SVGAGI, per germline (reference sequence). CDR3 length: 16 residues. As DNA, the CDR3 is TGTGCCAGCAGTTACTCCCCTAGCGGGGGGCAGAATGAGCAGTTCTTC. Translated: CASSYSPSGGQNEQFF.

This chain joins TRBV28 and TRBJ2-7; D gene ambiguous. The tail of the sequence fits TRBJ2-4 better, so the J call may be wrong. The CDR3 spans 15 residues. In germline, CDR1 is MDHEN, CDR2 SYDVKM. In DNA form, the CDR3 reads TGTGCCAGCAGTTTATATGGTGTAGCCAAAAACATTCAGTACTTC. This sequence encodes CASSLYGVAKNIQYF.

V is TRBV4-1 and J is TRBJ2-1, with D perhaps TRBD2 (6 bases). Deletions cut 0 bases from V and 2 bases from J, with 11 bases between. There are 16 residues in the CDR3. From germline, CDR1 is MGHRA and CDR2 YSYEKL. CDR3 nucleotide sequence: TGCGCCAGCAGCCAAGATCTACGGGGGACCTACAATGAGCAGTTCTTC. Protein: CASSQDLRGTYNEQFF.

This chain uses TRBV20-1 with TRBJ2-1; TRBD1 matches 9 bases. The V and J ends lost 5 bases and 6 bases, in that order; junction bases with no gene match: 8. The CDR3 length is 14 residues. Germline CDR1 and CDR2: DFQATT and SNEGSKA (reference sequence). The CDR3 loop is CSALGTGSPNEQFF. For the CDR3, the DNA is TGCAGTGCTCTCGGGACAGGGTCCCCCAATGAGCAGTTCTTC.

The chain joins TRBV3-1 to TRBJ2-5; TRBD2 aligns across 9 bases. The germline V gene encodes CDR1 LGHDT and CDR2 YNNKEL (reference sequence). The CDR3 covers 17 residues. V gave up 4 bases and J gave up 5 bases; unmatched junction bases: 14. CDR3 sequence reads: CASSPHPRSSGVETQYF. CDR3 nucleotide sequence: TGTGCCAGCAGCCCTCACCCCCGATCTAGCGGGGTGGAGACCCAGTACTTC.

This clonotype was observed a handful of times. This chain joins TRBV15 and TRBJ2-6, with D maybe TRBD1 (6 bases). CDR3 length: 17 amino acids. Trimming stripped 0 bases from V and 2 bases from J, with 11 bases between. Germline V gives CDR1 LNHNV, CDR2 YYDKDF (reference sequence). The CDR3 nucleotides are TGTGCCACCAGCAGAGATCTGACAGGAGCTGGGGCCAACGTCCTGACTTTC. Amino acid sequence: CATSRDLTGAGANVLTF.

The V and J genes are TRBV11-1 and TRBJ2-5; 10 bases map to TRBD1. The DNA end favors TRBJ2-7, so the J call may be wrong. CDR1 and CDR2 (germline): SGHAT, FQDESV (reference sequence). The CDR3 extends over 14 amino acids. For the CDR3, the DNA is TGTGCCAACATCACGGACAGGGGGGGCTTCGAGCAGTACTTC. It yields the protein CANITDRGGFEQYF.

This clonotype appeared once. The chain uses TRBV4-1 and TRBJ1-1; 8 nucleotides match TRBD1. Germline CDR1 reads MGHRA; CDR2 reads YSYEKL. Trimming at V came to 2 bases and at J to 5 bases, leaving 7 bases not matched to a gene. This CDR3 is 15 amino acids long. The CDR3 here is CASSQSGQGGTEAFF. The CDR3 DNA reads as TGCGCCAGCAGCCAAAGCGGACAGGGCGGGACTGAAGCTTTCTTT.

V gene TRBV29-1 combines with J gene TRBJ2-3, with TRBD2 identical over 7 bases. Per germline, CDR1 SQVTM and CDR2 ANQGSEA. V trimming: 8 bases; J trimming: 2 bases; junction bases outside the gene matches: 10. The CDR3 length is 14 residues. CDR3 bases: TGCAGCTTGAGAGCGGGGCGCTACACAGATACGCAGTATTTT. As protein: CSLRAGRYTDTQYF.

The chain couples TRBV7-7 to TRBJ2-5, with TRBD2 as a possible D gene (5 bases). V was clipped by 1 base and J by 5 bases, with 14 bases between them. CDR1 and CDR2 from the germline V gene are SSHAT and FNYEAQ (reference sequence). This CDR3 is 15 amino acids long. The chain's CDR3 is CASSLGALRGETQYF. In nucleotides, the CDR3 is TGTGCCAGCAGCTTAGGAGCCCTTCGAGGGGAGACCCAGTACTTC.

There are many counts of this clonotype. The chain links TRBV29-1 to TRBJ2-7; D is uncertain. Trimming took off 7 bases at V and 0 bases at J, with 7 bases between the two ends. The CDR3 is made up of 11 amino acids. Germline CDR1 SQVTM, CDR2 ANQGSEA. The CDR3: CSGGSSYEQYF. CDR3 bases: TGCAGCGGGGGTAGCTCCTACGAGCAGTACTTC.

In regard to this clonotype: This may come from a read error, since a much larger clone is one base off. The chain joins TRBV29-1 to TRBJ2-7, with 10 nucleotides matching TRBD1. The CDR3 is made up of 14 amino acids. Trimming took 7 bases from V and 7 from J; bases not matched to a gene: 13. Looked up from germline, CDR1 is SQVTM and CDR2 is ANQGSEA. The chain's CDR3 is CSATRDRGPNEQYF. The CDR3, as DNA: TGCAGCGCGACCCGGGACAGGGGCCCCAATGAGCAGTACTTC.

This clonotype came up a few times. The rearrangement uses TRBV3-1 and TRBJ1-6; D remains ambiguous. CDR3 length equals 14 residues. CDR1 and CDR2 from the germline V gene are LGHDT and YNNKEL (reference sequence). V lost 7 bases, J lost 7 bases, and 14 bases lay in between. CDR3 DNA sequence: TGTGCCAGCACCCTCAAGGGCCCCAATTCACCCCTCCACTTT. It encodes CASTLKGPNSPLHF.

The genes are TRBV11-3 and TRBJ2-1; the D gene is possibly TRBD1 (6 bases). CDR3 length: 14 residues. Germline CDR1 is SGHNT and CDR2 is YENEEA. V dropped 3 bases and J dropped 5 bases, with 11 bases sitting between them. This CDR3 reads CASSFGQTHNEQFF. The DNA for the CDR3 is TGTGCCAGCAGCTTCGGACAGACTCACAATGAGCAGTTCTTC.

V and J are TRBV20-1 and TRBJ2-1; D may be TRBD1 (6 bases). Germline V gene data show CDR1 as DFQATT and CDR2 as SNEGSKA (reference sequence). V lost 2 bases, J lost 0 bases, and 8 bases lay in between. The CDR3 has 14 amino acids. CDR3 residues: CSARPDSSYNEQFF. CDR3 coding DNA: TGCAGTGCTAGACCGGACAGCTCCTACAATGAGCAGTTCTTC.

The V and J genes are TRBV5-1 and TRBJ1-5; TRBD1 is a possible D gene (5 bases). CDR1 SGHRS and CDR2 YFSETQ come from the germline V gene. The CDR3 is 17 amino acids. V lost 1 base, J lost 0 bases, and 14 bases lay in between. The CDR3 region is CASSLFPTGDSNQPQHF. The CDR3 region has the DNA TGCGCCAGCAGCTTGTTCCCAACAGGAGATAGCAATCAGCCCCAGCATTTT. Supplemented by reference TRBV5-1 and TRBJ1-5, the full variable domain reads KAGVTQTPRYLIKTRGQQVTLSCSPISGHRSVSWYQQTPGQGLQFLFEYFSETQRNKGNFPGRFSGRQFSNSRSEMNVSTLELGDSALYLCASSLFPTGDSNQPQHFGDGTRLSIL.

The chain uses TRBV29-1 and TRBJ1-2, with 7 bases aligning to TRBD1. The length of the CDR3 is 11 residues. The germline CDR1 and CDR2 sequences are SQVTM and ANQGSEA. With V trimmed by 4 bases and J by 4 bases, 0 bases remained unmatched. The CDR3 loop is CSVGQGYGYTF. The CDR3 DNA is TGCAGCGTTGGACAGGGCTATGGCTACACCTTC.

CDR3 sequence reads: CASSGLGTEQYF. CDR3 nucleotides: TGTGCCAGCAGTGGCCTAGGGACAGAGCAGTACTTC. The chain combines TRBV12-3 or TRBV12-4 with TRBJ2-5; TRBD1 matches at 7 bases. J lost 11 bases, V lost 5 bases, and 8 bases had no gene match. There are 12 residues in the CDR3.

This chain connects TRBV7-9 to TRBJ2-5; 7 bases fit TRBD1. The end of the DNA is better explained by TRBJ2-7, so the J call may be wrong. CDR1 is SEHNR, CDR2 FQNEAQ, per germline (reference sequence). CDR3 size: 14 residues. CDR3 region: CASSAQGFLGEQYF. CDR3 DNA sequence: TGTGCCAGCAGCGCACAGGGGTTTTTGGGCGAGCAGTACTTC.

This clonotype has just a few counts. V is TRBV29-1 and J is TRBJ2-5; D remains ambiguous. This CDR3 is 11 amino acids long. CDR1 is SQVTM, CDR2 ANQGSEA, per germline. V was shortened by 7 bases and J by 5 bases, with 11 bases between the two germline ends. CDR3 nucleotides: TGCAGCGACCGCCTCGGGGAGACCCAGTACTTC. Amino acid sequence: CSDRLGETQYF.

This clonotype was observed a handful of times. The chain employs TRBV20-1 and TRBJ2-3; 11 bases line up with TRBD2. CDR1 is DFQATT and CDR2 is SNEGSKA in the germline V gene (reference sequence). V dropped 4 bases and J dropped 2; count of bases not matched to a gene: 14. There are 18 residues in the CDR3. In nucleotides, the CDR3 is TGCAGTGCTACCGTGGGGACTAGCGGTTCAGGACACACAGATACGCAGTATTTT. Residues: CSATVGTSGSGHTDTQYF.

This clonotype has only a few counts. CDR3 sequence: CASSLGAGGRETQYF. The CDR3 nucleotides are TGTGCCAGCAGCTTAGGCGCAGGGGGCCGGGAGACCCAGTACTTC. V is TRBV7-9 and J is TRBJ2-5, with 8 bases matching TRBD1. CDR3 length: 15 residues. V lost 1 base and J lost 5; bases outside the gene matches: 6. Germline values: CDR1 SEHNR, CDR2 FQNEAQ (reference sequence). The full variable domain, completed using reference TRBV7-9 and TRBJ2-5, is DTGVSQNPRHKITKRGQNVTFRCDPISEHNRLYWYRQTLGQGPEFLTYFQNEAQLEKSRLLSDRFSAERPKGSFSTLEIQRTEQGDSAMYLCASSLGAGGRETQYFGPGTRLLVL.

In DNA form, the CDR3 reads TGTGCCAGCAGACTCACGGGCAGCAGCAAGCAGTACTTC. It translates to CASRLTGSSKQYF. V usage is TRBV6-1 and J usage is TRBJ2-7; unclear D gene. Trimming removed 6 bases at V and 8 bases at J, with 17 bases between. The CDR3 runs to 13 residues. CDR1 MNHNS and CDR2 SASEGT come from the germline V gene.

The V gene is TRBV4-1, the J gene TRBJ2-3; 11 nucleotides agree with TRBD1. Trimming at V came to 3 bases and at J to 3 bases, leaving 5 bases not matched to a gene. CDR3 size: 16 residues. Germline loops: CDR1 MGHRA, CDR2 YSYEKL. CDR3: CASSQGGTGGTDTQYF. The CDR3 DNA sequence: TGCGCCAGCAGCCAGGGGGGGACAGGGGGTACAGATACGCAGTATTTT.

The chain carries TRBV28 and TRBJ1-2; 8 nucleotides match TRBD1. The CDR3 consists of 12 residues. Germline V gives CDR1 MDHEN, CDR2 SYDVKM. With V trimmed by 7 bases and J by 6 bases, 4 bases remained unmatched. The CDR3 reads CASKQGDDGYTF. In nucleotides, the CDR3 is TGTGCCAGCAAACAGGGGGACGATGGCTACACCTTC.